The clone carrying this TCR beta chain was counted at least ten times. The antigen remains unidentified. This sample was taken from a study of CD8 T cells in ankylosing spondylitis. Between the trimmed V and J ends, which lost 6 bases and 6 bases, there was a span of 15 bases. This CDR3 is 13 amino acids long. Using quantitative 5'-RACE with molecular barcodes, the authors made TCR beta libraries. One entry per CDR3 protein, called by TCRdb with MiXCR from the 5' RACE reads. Of roughly 440,000 distinct CDR3 sequences listed, 17% are singletons. Study results and caveats: Reported data indicate significant enrichment of disease-linked clones within matched ankylosing spondylitis synovial fluid. Ankylosing spondylitis blood seemed to carry a telltale TCR beta motif made of roughly 8 highly homologous variants. Clones linked to disease, bearing a CD8+ phenotype, were relatively rare in peripheral blood. Some motif variants were previously reported in reactive arthritis synovial fluid and blood.

The TCR sequence derives from a male donor with ankylosing spondylitis. The chain recombines TRBV12-3 or TRBV12-4 with TRBJ2-7; D ambiguous. Material for sequencing was blood, either unsorted or a sorted T cell fraction (not recorded which). The CDR3 DNA follows: TGTGCCAGCAGGGCCACAGAGTTCGGCGAGCAGTACTTC. The encoded protein is CASRATEFGEQYF.